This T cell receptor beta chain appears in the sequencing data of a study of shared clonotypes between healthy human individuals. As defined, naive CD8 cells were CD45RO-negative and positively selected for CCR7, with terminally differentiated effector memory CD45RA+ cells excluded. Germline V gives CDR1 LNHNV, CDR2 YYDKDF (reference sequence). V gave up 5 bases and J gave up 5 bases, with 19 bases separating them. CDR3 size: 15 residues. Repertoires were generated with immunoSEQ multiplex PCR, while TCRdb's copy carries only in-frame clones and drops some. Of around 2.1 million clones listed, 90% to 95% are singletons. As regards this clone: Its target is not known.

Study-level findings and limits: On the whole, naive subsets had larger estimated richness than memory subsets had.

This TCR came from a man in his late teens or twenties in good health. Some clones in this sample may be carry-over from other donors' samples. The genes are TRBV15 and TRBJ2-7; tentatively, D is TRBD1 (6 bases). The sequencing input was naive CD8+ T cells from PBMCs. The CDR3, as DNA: TGTGCCACCAGCGGGGGCAGGGACCCCTACGACGAGCAGTACTTC. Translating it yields CATSGGRDPYDEQYF.